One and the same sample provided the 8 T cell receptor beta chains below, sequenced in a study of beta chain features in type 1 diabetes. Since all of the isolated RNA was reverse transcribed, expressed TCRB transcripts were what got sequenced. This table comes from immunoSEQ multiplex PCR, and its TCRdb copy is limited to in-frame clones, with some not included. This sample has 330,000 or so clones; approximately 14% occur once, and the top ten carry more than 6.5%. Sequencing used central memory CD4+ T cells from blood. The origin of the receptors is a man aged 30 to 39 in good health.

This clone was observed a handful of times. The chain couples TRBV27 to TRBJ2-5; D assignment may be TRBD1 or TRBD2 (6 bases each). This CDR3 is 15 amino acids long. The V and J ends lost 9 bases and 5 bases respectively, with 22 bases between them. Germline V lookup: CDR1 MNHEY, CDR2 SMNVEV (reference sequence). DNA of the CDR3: TGTGCCAGGGCGGGACAAGAGGGGCAGGGGGAGACCCAGTACTTC. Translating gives CARAGQEGQGETQYF.

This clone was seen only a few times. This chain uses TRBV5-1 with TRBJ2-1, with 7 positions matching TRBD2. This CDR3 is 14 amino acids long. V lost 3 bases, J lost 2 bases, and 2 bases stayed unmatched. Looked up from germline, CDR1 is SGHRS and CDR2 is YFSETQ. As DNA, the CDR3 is TGCGCCAGCAGCTCGACTAGCCCCTACAATGAGCAGTTCTTC. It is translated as CASSSTSPYNEQFF. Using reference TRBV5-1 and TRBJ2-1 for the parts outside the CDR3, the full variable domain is KAGVTQTPRYLIKTRGQQVTLSCSPISGHRSVSWYQQTPGQGLQFLFEYFSETQRNKGNFPGRFSGRQFSNSRSEMNVSTLELGDSALYLCASSSTSPYNEQFFGPGTRLTVL.

In DNA, the CDR3 is TGTGCCAGCAGCGCCGGTTTAGCGGGGGGGCTCACCGGGGAGCTGTTTTTT. Protein: CASSAGLAGGLTGELFF. The chain is built from TRBV9 and TRBJ2-2, with 11 bases lining up with TRBD2. CDR1 is SGDLS, CDR2 YYNGEE, per germline. The CDR3 sequence is 17 residues long. V trimming: 3 bases; J trimming: 4 bases; junction bases outside the gene matches: 8.

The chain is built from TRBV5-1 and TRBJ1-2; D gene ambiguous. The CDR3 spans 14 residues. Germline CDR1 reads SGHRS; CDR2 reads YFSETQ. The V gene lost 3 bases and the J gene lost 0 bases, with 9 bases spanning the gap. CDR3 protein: CASSSGPANYGYTF. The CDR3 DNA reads TGCGCCAGCAGCTCCGGGCCAGCTAACTATGGCTACACCTTC. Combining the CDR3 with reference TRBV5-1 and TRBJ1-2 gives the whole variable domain KAGVTQTPRYLIKTRGQQVTLSCSPISGHRSVSWYQQTPGQGLQFLFEYFSETQRNKGNFPGRFSGRQFSNSRSEMNVSTLELGDSALYLCASSSGPANYGYTFGSGTRLTVV.

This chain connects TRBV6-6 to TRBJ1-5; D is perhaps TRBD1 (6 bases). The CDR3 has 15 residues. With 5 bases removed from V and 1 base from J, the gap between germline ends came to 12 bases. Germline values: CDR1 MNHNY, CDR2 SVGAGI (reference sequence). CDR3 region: CASSPVGASNQPQHF. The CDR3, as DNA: TGTGCCAGCAGTCCAGTGGGGGCCAGCAATCAGCCCCAGCATTTT.

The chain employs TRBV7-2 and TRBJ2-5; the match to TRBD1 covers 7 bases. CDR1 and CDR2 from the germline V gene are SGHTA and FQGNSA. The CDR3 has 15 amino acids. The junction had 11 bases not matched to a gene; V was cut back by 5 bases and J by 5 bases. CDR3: CASSPDRSRGETQYF. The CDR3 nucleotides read TGTGCCAGCAGCCCCGACAGAAGCAGGGGGGAGACCCAGTACTTC.

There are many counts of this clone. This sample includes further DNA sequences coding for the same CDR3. CDR3 DNA: TGTGCCAGCAGTCCCCAATACAGCAATCAGCCCCAGCATTTT. It is translated as CASSPQYSNQPQHF. The chain carries TRBV2 and TRBJ1-5; no firm D call. The CDR3 is 14 residues long. The germline V and J ends were trimmed by 5 bases and 1 base, with 9 bases remaining between them. From germline, CDR1 is SNHLY and CDR2 FYNNEI.

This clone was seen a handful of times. Here the CDR3 reads CASRETGFIPEAFF. In nucleotides, the CDR3 is TGTGCCAGCAGAGAGACAGGGTTTATTCCTGAAGCTTTCTTT. This chain connects TRBV6-1 to TRBJ1-1; TRBD1 matches 7 bases. With V trimmed by 6 bases and J by 6 bases, 10 bases remained unmatched. CDR3 length: 14 residues. CDR1 is MNHNS, CDR2 SASEGT, per germline.